This T cell receptor (beta chain) was sequenced during a study of T cell clonality in common variable immunodeficiency. Study-wide findings and caveats: Compared with healthy controls, CVID subjects showed increased TCRbeta clonality, mostly in about a third. Common variable immunodeficiency TCR beta sequences reportedly had fewer deletions and N-nucleotide insertions. What drives increased CVID clonality needs T cell subpopulation sequencing.

Note on this clone: As yet, its antigen is unknown. The sequenced fragment ends 3 residues before the CDR3 boundary, so the rest is inferred from the germline J gene.

Produced via immunoSEQ multiplex PCR; TCRdb's table is partial and in-frame only. The sample holds fewer than 35,000 clones, and no clone turns up only once. This CDR3 has 15 residues. Between the trimmed V and J ends, which lost 4 bases and 5 bases, there was a span of 15 bases. Germline lookup yields CDR1 MNHNS and CDR2 SASEGT. Reduced serum IgG, IgA and/or IgM plus specific antibody deficiency defined CVID. CVID subjects had received replacement immunoglobulin for at least one year. The V gene is TRBV6-1, the J gene TRBJ1-5; weak D call: TRBD1 (6 bases). The specimen sequenced was peripheral blood mononuclear cells. The clonotype comes from a human donor with common variable immunodeficiency. The CDR3 reads CASSGTQGWDQPQHF. Incomplete CDR3 DNA: TGTGCCAGCAGTGGTACACAGGGCTGGGATCAGCCC.